The rows below give T cell receptor beta chains drawn from one sample of a study of identical twins. Via MiXCR, TCRdb re-called the 5' RACE reads, giving one row per CDR3 protein. The repertoire includes approximately 300,000 distinct CDR3 sequences, roughly 9.8% of them detected once, and roughly 7% sits in the top ten. These same data were also listed under a study on yellow fever vaccine responses in identical twins.

Sequencing input: CD8+ T cells sorted from blood. The source of these receptors is a woman aged 18-29 years in good health. Each CDR3 is given with its conserved first and last residue. The D gene is left open where the match is weak. Clone size is stated in some rows and not others, as once, few, many or a class when expanded.

NA	many	TRBV9	TRBJ1-1	CASSVGGDTEAFF	TGTGCCAGCAGCGTAGGTGGGGATACTGAAGCTTTCTTT
TRBD2	many	TRBV7-9	TRBJ2-1	CASSSWTSGRKYEQFF	TGTGCCAGCAGCTCATGGACTAGCGGGAGGAAATATGAGCAGTTCTTC
NA	NA	TRBV6-1	TRBJ1-2	CASSDGTYGSFNYGYTF	TGTGCCAGCAGTGACGGGACTTACGGGTCTTTTAACTATGGCTACACCTTC
NA	NA	TRBV11-2	TRBJ1-1	CASSLVLGMNTEAFF	TGTGCCAGCAGCTTAGTATTGGGAATGAACACTGAAGCTTTCTTT
NA	NA	TRBV4-3	TRBJ2-7	CASSQGRSYEQYF	TGCGCCAGCAGCCAAGGACGGTCCTACGAGCAGTACTTC
TRBD1	many	TRBV7-6	TRBJ2-7	CASSPQGTGGIYEQYF	TGTGCCAGCAGCCCGCAGGGGACAGGGGGTATCTACGAGCAGTACTTC
TRBD1	few	TRBV7-3	TRBJ2-7	CASSLSDRDPYEQYF	TGTGCCAGCAGCTTATCAGACAGGGATCCTTACGAGCAGTACTTC
NA	NA	TRBV6-1	TRBJ2-7	CAITLSYEQYF	TGTGCCATTACTCTGTCCTACGAGCAGTACTTC
TRBD1	NA	TRBV7-2	TRBJ1-5	CASRETGDRNQPQHF	TGTGCCAGCAGGGAGACAGGGGACAGGAATCAGCCCCAGCATTTT
NA	few	TRBV9	TRBJ2-7	CASSVASYEQYF	TGTGCCAGCAGCGTAGCATCCTACGAGCAGTACTTC
TRBD2	many	TRBV4-1	TRBJ2-1	CASSQEGMETSESYNEQFF	TGCGCCAGCAGCCAAGAAGGAATGGAGACTAGCGAGTCGTACAATGAGCAGTTCTTC
TRBD1	NA	TRBV6-5	TRBJ1-2	CASSYSPTGVGYTF	TGTGCCAGCAGTTACTCTCCGACAGGGGTGGGCTACACCTTC
NA	many	TRBV29-1	TRBJ2-3	CSVEDRDTPTDTQYF	TGCAGCGTTGAAGATCGAGATACGCCCACAGATACGCAGTATTTT
NA	few	TRBV5-1	TRBJ1-5	CASSLEEAENQPQHF	TGCGCCAGCAGCTTGGAAGAGGCTGAGAATCAGCCCCAGCATTTT
TRBD2	few	TRBV7-9	TRBJ2-5	CASSFEGGVETQYF	TGTGCCAGCAGCTTCGAGGGAGGGGTAGAGACCCAGTACTTC
TRBD1	few	TRBV3-1	TRBJ2-3	CASSQFVRGQGEDTDTQYF	TGTGCCAGCAGCCAATTCGTTAGAGGACAGGGGGAAGACACAGATACGCAGTATTTT
NA	many	TRBV12-3/TRBV12-4	TRBJ2-1	CASGPYGGAGEQFF	TGTGCCAGCGGACCCTATGGGGGGGCCGGGGAGCAGTTCTTC
NA	many	TRBV10-2	TRBJ2-1	CASSVFAGYEQFF	TGCGCCAGCAGTGTGTTTGCAGGCTATGAGCAGTTCTTC
NA	many	TRBV4-2	TRBJ2-1	CASSPFLEGNEQFF	TGTGCCAGCAGCCCCTTTTTGGAGGGGAATGAGCAGTTCTTC
TRBD2	few	TRBV6-2/TRBV6-3	TRBJ2-1	CASSYTSGSGFYNEQFF	TGTGCCAGCAGTTACACTTCAGGTAGCGGGTTCTACAATGAGCAGTTCTTC
NA	many	TRBV6-5	TRBJ2-7	CASSYDTSSYEQYF	TGTGCCAGCAGTTACGACACAAGCTCCTACGAGCAGTACTTC
NA	NA	TRBV4-1	TRBJ2-4	CASSSHREDIQYF	TGCGCCAGCAGTTCACACAGGGAGGACATTCAGTACTTC
NA	many	TRBV6-2/TRBV6-3	TRBJ2-2	CASRNIQGTNTGELFF	TGTGCCAGCAGGAACATACAGGGTACGAACACCGGGGAGCTGTTTTTT
NA	many	TRBV27	TRBJ2-7	CASSLSGNRLYEQYF	TGTGCCAGCAGTTTATCAGGGAATAGGTTGTACGAGCAGTACTTC
NA	many	TRBV29-1	TRBJ2-3	CSVGAGASTDTQYF	TGCAGCGTCGGGGCAGGGGCCAGCACAGATACGCAGTATTTT
TRBD1	many	TRBV5-1	TRBJ2-7	CASSLEQGNPYEQYF	TGCGCCAGCAGCTTGGAACAGGGGAATCCCTACGAGCAGTACTTC
TRBD1	NA	TRBV2	TRBJ2-7	CASWDRTSYEQYF	TGTGCCAGCTGGGACAGGACCTCCTACGAGCAGTACTTC
TRBD1	NA	TRBV7-9	TRBJ2-1	CASSLTGGNELFF	TGTGCCAGCAGCTTGACAGGGGGCAATGAGCTGTTCTTC
TRBD1	many	TRBV15	TRBJ1-2	CATSRPGQSENNYGYTF	TGTGCCACCAGCAGACCGGGACAGAGCGAGAATAACTATGGCTACACCTTC
NA	NA	TRBV30	TRBJ1-2	CAWSEDLGYGYTF	TGTGCCTGGAGTGAGGACCTGGGGTATGGCTACACCTTC
TRBD2	few	TRBV4-2	TRBJ2-7	CASSRTSGSEGYYEQYF	TGTGCCAGCAGCCGGACTAGCGGGAGTGAGGGGTACTACGAGCAGTACTTC
NA	many	TRBV6-1	TRBJ2-1	CASTTPGFDEQFF	TGTGCCAGCACCACTCCTGGGTTTGATGAGCAGTTCTTC
NA	NA	TRBV7-2	TRBJ2-7	CASSFHSERYEQYF	TGTGCCAGCAGCTTCCACAGCGAACGCTACGAGCAGTACTTC
NA	NA	TRBV3-1	TRBJ2-5	CASTRRSQETQYF	TGTGCCAGCACCCGGCGGAGCCAAGAGACCCAGTACTTC
NA	few	TRBV2	TRBJ2-7	CASQVLGGPRYEQYF	TGTGCCAGCCAGGTATTGGGGGGCCCTCGGTACGAGCAGTACTTC
NA	NA	TRBV11-2	TRBJ2-3	CASSRRAFTDTQYF	TGTGCCAGCAGCCGCAGGGCGTTCACAGATACGCAGTATTTT
TRBD2	many	TRBV29-1	TRBJ2-1	CSVEAGVLAGGWDEQFF	TGCAGCGTTGAGGCGGGCGTACTAGCGGGAGGCTGGGATGAGCAGTTCTTC
NA	few	TRBV27	TRBJ2-7	CASMGDGGSYEQYF	TGTGCCAGCATGGGGGATGGGGGCTCCTACGAGCAGTACTTC
NA	NA	TRBV7-7	TRBJ2-1	CASSSDSSSYNEQFF	TGTGCTAGCAGCTCGGACAGCAGCTCCTACAATGAGCAGTTCTTC
NA	few	TRBV20-1	TRBJ1-1	CCARDLTRNSNTEAFF	TGCTGTGCTAGAGATCTTACCCGGAACTCGAACACTGAAGCTTTCTTT
TRBD1	many	TRBV4-3	TRBJ2-2	CASSQKTGVTGELFF	TGCGCCAGCAGCCAAAAGACAGGGGTGACCGGGGAGCTGTTTTTT
NA	few	TRBV4-3	TRBJ2-7	CASSLTRVVGEQYF	TGCGCCAGCAGCCTTACTAGGGTTGTGGGGGAGCAGTACTTC
TRBD1	NA	TRBV20-1	TRBJ2-7	CSARDFGTGKNEQYF	TGCAGTGCTAGAGATTTTGGGACAGGGAAGAACGAGCAGTACTTC
TRBD2	NA	TRBV9	TRBJ2-2	CASSGGGTINTGELFF	TGTGCCAGCAGCGGGGGGGGGACCATCAACACCGGGGAGCTGTTTTTT
NA	many	TRBV25-1	TRBJ1-6	CASTRGGYAPLHF	TGTGCCAGCACTCGCGGGGGTTACGCACCCCTCCACTTT
NA	NA	TRBV11-2	TRBJ2-7	CASSLIYGEGYEQYF	TGTGCCAGCAGCTTAATTTACGGAGAAGGATACGAGCAGTACTTC
NA	NA	TRBV9	TRBJ2-7	CASSAGTRHPEQYF	TGTGCCAGCAGCGCCGGGACTCGTCACCCCGAGCAGTACTTC
NA	many	TRBV28	TRBJ2-1	CASSLFRVSSYNEQFF	TGTGCCAGCAGTTTATTCAGGGTCAGCTCCTACAATGAGCAGTTCTTC
NA	NA	TRBV27	TRBJ2-1	CASRPGPYNEQFF	TGTGCCAGCAGACCGGGACCATACAATGAGCAGTTCTTC
TRBD2	NA	TRBV7-2	TRBJ2-7	CASSSPGLGYEQYF	TGTGCCAGCAGCAGCCCGGGACTAGGGTACGAGCAGTACTTC
NA	many	TRBV28	TRBJ2-5	CAIEGVGKETQYF	TGTGCCATCGAGGGGGTTGGGAAAGAGACCCAGTACTTC
TRBD1	many	TRBV4-1	TRBJ2-5	CASSHVIPGTGEETQYF	TGCGCCAGCAGCCATGTAATCCCCGGGACAGGGGAGGAGACCCAGTACTTC